This TCR beta chain was recovered during a study of control samples from healthy donors and cancer patients. Per the germline V gene, CDR1 is SEHNR and CDR2 is FQNEAQ (reference sequence). Trimming cost V 5 bases and J 2 bases; bases outside gene matches: 5. There are 14 residues in the CDR3. The method was immunoSEQ multiplex PCR; TCRdb's version includes in-frame clones alone and lacks a portion of them. The sample shows about 100,000 clones, roughly 87% of them seen only once. The sequenced sample was blood. The origin of this receptor is a woman in her forties or fifties in good health. The chain recombines TRBV7-9 with TRBJ1-1; the match to TRBD1 covers 7 bases. The CDR3 DNA sequence: TGTGCCAGCAGCCCTCGACAGGGAAACACTGAAGCTTTCTTT. Translating gives CASSPRQGNTEAFF.